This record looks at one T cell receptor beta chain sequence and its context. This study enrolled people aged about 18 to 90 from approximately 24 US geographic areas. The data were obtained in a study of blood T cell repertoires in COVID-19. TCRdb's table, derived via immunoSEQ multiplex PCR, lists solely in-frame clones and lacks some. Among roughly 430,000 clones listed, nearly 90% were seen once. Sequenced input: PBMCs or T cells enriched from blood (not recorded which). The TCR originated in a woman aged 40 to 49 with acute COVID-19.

This CDR3 reads CASSAETGVNTEAFF. CDR3 in DNA: TGTGCCAGCAGCGCGGAAACAGGGGTGAACACTGAAGCTTTCTTT. The chain links TRBV9 to TRBJ1-1; the match to TRBD1 covers 7 bases. J lost 0 bases, V lost 3 bases, and 5 bases had no gene match. Germline CDR1 is SGDLS and CDR2 is YYNGEE. This CDR3 region has 15 residues. Drawing the rest from reference TRBV9 and TRBJ1-1, the complete variable domain is DSGVTQTPKHLITATGQRVTLRCSPRSGDLSVYWYQQSLDQGLQFLIQYYNGEERAKGNILERFSAQQFPDLHSELNLSSLELGDSALYFCASSAETGVNTEAFFGQGTRLTVV.